The 26 T cell receptor beta chains given below trace back to one sample, sequenced in a study of T cell responses to AZD1222 COVID-19 vaccine. The data were produced by immunoSEQ multiplex PCR, yet TCRdb's version contains in-frame clones alone and is incomplete. The sample lists approximately 120,000 clones; nearly 90% were seen once. The sequenced sample was peripheral blood, obtained 28 days after the second AZD1222 dose. The receptors come from an adult who received the AZD1222 COVID-19 vaccine.

J is TRBJ1-2 and V is TRBV4-1; TRBD1 matches at 8 bases. The germline CDR1 and CDR2 sequences are MGHRA and YSYEKL. The CDR3 is made up of 15 amino acids. V lost 1 base and J lost 7; bases outside the gene matches: 8. Here the CDR3 DNA reads TGCGCCAGCAGCCAAGGGAGCAGGGGGCTGGGTGGCTACACCTTC. Translating gives CASSQGSRGLGGYTF.

The chain links TRBV3-1 (or the pseudogene TRBV3-2) to TRBJ2-1; 11 bases map to TRBD2. The CDR3 is 15 amino acids. V lost 6 bases to trimming and J lost 4 bases; unmatched junction nucleotides: 5. Germline V gene sequence: CDR1 LGHDT, CDR2 YNNKEL (reference sequence). The CDR3 reads CASRPTSGSYNEQFF. CDR3 DNA: TGTGCCAGCAGGCCCACTAGCGGGAGTTACAATGAGCAGTTCTTC.

The gene calls are TRBV5-1 and TRBJ2-5, with D perhaps matching TRBD1 (5 bases). This CDR3 has 14 amino acids. V was shortened by 0 bases and J by 2 bases, with 8 bases between the two germline ends. Germline CDR1 is SGHRS and CDR2 is YFSETQ. This CDR3 reads CASSLGGEQETQYF. The CDR3 DNA reads TGCGCCAGCAGCTTGGGGGGCGAACAAGAGACCCAGTACTTC.

This clone is a singleton in its sample. The chain employs TRBV7-8 and TRBJ1-6, with TRBD1 matching over 7 bases. V gave up 0 bases and J gave up 9 bases; unmatched junction bases: 5. Germline loops: CDR1 SGHVS, CDR2 FQNEAQ. This CDR3 contains 15 residues. CDR3 protein: CASSLAARGGSPLHF. CDR3 sequence (DNA): TGTGCCAGCAGCTTAGCGGCCAGGGGGGGTTCACCCCTCCACTTT.

The chain has TRBV6-5 and TRBJ1-1; D is uncertain. The CDR3 totals 12 residues. Trimming removed 2 bases from V and 4 bases from J, with 5 bases in between. Germline V gene lookup returns CDR1 MNHEY and CDR2 SVGAGI. This CDR3 is CASSYAGTEAFF. Written as DNA, the CDR3 is TGTGCCAGCAGTTACGCCGGCACTGAAGCTTTCTTT.

The V gene is TRBV11-2, the J gene TRBJ1-1; 7 positions agree with TRBD1. The junction had 4 bases not matched to a gene; V was cut back by 0 bases and J by 3 bases. The CDR3 sequence is 15 residues long. Germline loops: CDR1 SGHAT, CDR2 FQNNGV. The CDR3 nucleotides read TGTGCCAGCAGCTTAGAAGGGACAGCATACACTGAAGCTTTCTTT. It encodes CASSLEGTAYTEAFF.

CDR3 sequence: CSVGAAQETQYF. Written as DNA, the CDR3 is TGCAGCGTTGGGGCTGCCCAAGAGACCCAGTACTTC. The V gene is TRBV29-1, the J gene TRBJ2-5; D gene unclear. The CDR3 extends over 12 amino acids. The V and J ends lost 4 bases and 1 base respectively, with 7 bases between them. Germline assignment: CDR1 SQVTM and CDR2 ANQGSEA.

J is TRBJ1-2 and V is TRBV10-3; 8 positions agree with TRBD1. The J segment lost 2 bases and the V segment lost 5 bases, leaving 10 bases of the junction unmatched. Germline V gene sequence: CDR1 ENHRY, CDR2 SYGVKD. The CDR3 length is 16 residues. CDR3 loop: CAISSQGAGGNYGYTF. CDR3 DNA: TGTGCCATCAGTTCCCAGGGGGCAGGGGGCAACTATGGCTACACCTTC.

V gene TRBV5-4 combines with J gene TRBJ2-5; D is undetermined. V lost 0 bases and J 1 base, leaving 7 bases between the germline ends. The germline CDR1 and CDR2 sequences are SGHNT and YYREEE (reference sequence). This CDR3 region has 14 residues. CDR3 coding DNA: TGTGCCAGCAGCTTGGGCAGCTCCCAAGAGACCCAGTACTTC. Its translation is CASSLGSSQETQYF.

This chain uses TRBV7-9 with TRBJ2-3, with D possibly matching TRBD2 (5 bases). The CDR3 has 13 amino acids. V shed 5 bases and J shed 5 bases, with 11 bases lying between them. Germline V gives CDR1 SEHNR, CDR2 FQNEAQ (reference sequence). This CDR3 reads CASSRGSIDTQYF. The CDR3 region has the DNA TGTGCCAGCAGCCGCGGGTCAATAGATACGCAGTATTTT.

This clone was counted between two and nine times. Its ends do not fully match the called genes, so a read error is possible. V usage is TRBV7-7 and J usage is TRBJ2-3, with D possibly being TRBD2 (7 bases). CDR1 and CDR2 (germline): SSHAT, FNYEAQ (reference sequence). This CDR3 is 15 amino acids long. CDR3 amino acids: CASSLGGGRVDTQYF. The CDR3, as DNA: TGTGCTAGCAGCTTAGGCGGGGGCAGGGTGGATACGCAGTATTTT.

This rearrangement joins TRBV7-9 to TRBJ2-7, with D possibly matching TRBD1 (5 bases). This CDR3 comprises 12 residues. V was cut by 4 bases and J by 2 bases, with 6 bases left in between. Germline loops: CDR1 SEHNR, CDR2 FQNEAQ (reference sequence). The CDR3 loop reads CASSSGTYEQYF. The CDR3 nucleotides are TGTGCCAGCAGCTCAGGGACCTACGAGCAGTACTTC.

V usage is TRBV2 and J usage is TRBJ1-2, with D perhaps matching TRBD1 (5 bases). There are 17 residues in the CDR3. Trimming shortened V by 2 bases and J by 8 bases, and 24 bases separated the two germline ends. Germline CDR1 SNHLY, CDR2 FYNNEI. In nucleotides, the CDR3 is TGTGCCAGCAGTGAAAGTCCCTGGGGTCAGGGCCTCGGGGGCTACACCTTC. As protein: CASSESPWGQGLGGYTF.

The genes are TRBV30 and TRBJ1-1; D might be TRBD1 (5 bases). Trimming shortened V by 4 bases and J by 4 bases, and 16 bases separated the two germline ends. Looked up from germline, CDR1 is GTSNPN and CDR2 is SVGIG (reference sequence). The CDR3 runs to 14 residues. The CDR3 is CAWTTGTSGTEAFF. CDR3 in DNA: TGTGCCTGGACCACAGGTACCAGTGGCACTGAAGCTTTCTTT.

The chain couples TRBV10-3 to TRBJ2-7; 11 positions match TRBD1. The J segment lost 4 bases and the V segment lost 7 bases, leaving 6 bases of the junction unmatched. Germline CDR1 ENHRY, CDR2 SYGVKD. The length of the CDR3 is 14 residues. In nucleotides, the CDR3 is TGTGCCATCACCCCGGGACAGGGGGAATACGAGCAGTACTTC. This translates into CAITPGQGEYEQYF.

This chain links TRBV7-6 with TRBJ1-5; TRBD1 aligns across 12 bases. There are 18 residues in the CDR3. Germline loops: CDR1 SGHVS, CDR2 FNYEAQ. Trimming at V came to 5 bases and at J to 5 bases, leaving 13 bases not matched to a gene. CDR3 region: CASSPGTGGGNTYQPQHF. As DNA, the CDR3 is TGTGCCAGCAGCCCGGGGACAGGGGGCGGGAACACGTATCAGCCCCAGCATTTT.

The V and J genes are TRBV30 and TRBJ1-4, with D possibly TRBD1 on 5 matching bases. The CDR3 spans 14 residues. Trimming removed 7 bases at V and 8 bases at J, with 20 bases between. Germline V lookup: CDR1 GTSNPN, CDR2 SVGIG (reference sequence). The CDR3 sequence: CAFIAGPLEEKLFF. CDR3 in DNA: TGTGCCTTTATAGCGGGACCCCTCGAGGAAAAACTGTTTTTT.

A single count supports this clone. The chain combines TRBV9 with TRBJ1-3, with unresolved D. Germline V gene lookup returns CDR1 SGDLS and CDR2 YYNGEE. Trimming cost V 1 base and J 4 bases, with 12 bases left between them. The CDR3 sequence is 15 residues long. The CDR3 coding sequence is TGTGCCAGCAGCGTACGGTCTGGGCTGGGAAACACCATATATTTT. Translating gives CASSVRSGLGNTIYF.

The J gene is TRBJ2-1, the V gene TRBV11-2, with D perhaps being TRBD1 or TRBD2 (6 bases each). The germline gives CDR1 SGHAT, CDR2 FQNNGV. The V end was cut by 0 bases, the J end by 10 bases, with 13 bases between. The CDR3 extends over 14 amino acids. The CDR3 is CASSLESGGGEQFF. In nucleotides, the CDR3 is TGTGCCAGCAGCTTAGAATCCGGGGGCGGGGAGCAGTTCTTC.

The chain recombines TRBV6-2 or TRBV6-3 with TRBJ2-2; possibly TRBD1 for D (5 bases). V was pared by 6 bases and J by 3 bases, with 14 bases between. This CDR3 region has 15 residues. CDR1 and CDR2 from the germline V gene are MNHEY and SVGEGT. The CDR3 DNA reads as TGTGCCAGCAGCCTCTGGGGCACCGACACCGGGGAGCTGTTTTTT. This translates into CASSLWGTDTGELFF.

The CDR3 DNA sequence: TGCAGCGTGAAACGGACTAGCGGGACCTACGAGCAGTACTTC. The encoded protein is CSVKRTSGTYEQYF. The rearrangement uses TRBV29-1 and TRBJ2-7, with 12 bases fitting TRBD2. The CDR3 sequence is 14 residues long. The germline gives CDR1 SQVTM, CDR2 ANQGSEA. After removal of 6 bases from V and 2 bases from J, the junction contained 5 bases not matched to a gene.

The table lists this clone with a few counts. The genes are TRBV4-1 and TRBJ1-5; D possibly corresponds to TRBD1 (5 bases). V was trimmed by 4 bases and J by 0 bases, leaving 16 bases between them. CDR3 size: 17 residues. Germline loops: CDR1 MGHRA, CDR2 YSYEKL. DNA of the CDR3: TGCGCCAGCAGCCCAACAACGGGGGGAAATAGCAATCAGCCCCAGCATTTT. Protein sequence: CASSPTTGGNSNQPQHF.

CDR3: CASSYGPGQRPGYNEQFF. CDR3 coding DNA: TGTGCCAGCAGTTATGGACCGGGCCAACGGCCAGGTTACAATGAGCAGTTCTTC. The chain carries TRBV6-2 or TRBV6-3 and TRBJ2-1; D is ambiguous. The V and J ends lost 3 bases and 4 bases respectively, with 22 bases between them. The CDR3 is 18 residues long. Germline CDR1 MNHEY, CDR2 SVGEGT.

This rearrangement joins TRBV13 to TRBJ1-2, with a weak D call TRBD1 (5 bases). Germline CDR1 PRHDT, CDR2 FYEKMQ (reference sequence). There are 14 residues in the CDR3. Trimming removed 5 bases at V and 5 bases at J, with 15 bases between. DNA for the CDR3: TGTGCCAGCAGCCTCTCCGGGACGGTTTATGGCTACACCTTC. It specifies CASSLSGTVYGYTF.

The chain links TRBV7-2 to TRBJ2-1; 7 bases fit TRBD2. Germline loops: CDR1 SGHTA, CDR2 FQGNSA. The CDR3 loop spans 15 amino acids. J was trimmed by 0 bases and V by 7 bases; bases with no gene match: 6. The CDR3 loop is CASKGRGSSYNEQFF. In nucleotides, the CDR3 is TGTGCCAGCAAGGGGCGGGGGAGCTCCTACAATGAGCAGTTCTTC.

The gene calls are TRBV10-2 and TRBJ1-5; D gene ambiguous. Trimming took 8 bases from V and 5 from J, leaving 16 bases between them. The CDR3 runs to 14 residues. CDR1 WSHSY and CDR2 SAAADI come from the germline V gene. The CDR3 DNA reads TGCGCCAGCGGAGGTAACCTAGGTTATCAGCCCCAGCATTTT. The encoded protein is CASGGNLGYQPQHF.